The count of the clone carrying this T cell receptor beta chain is one. The target antigen is unknown. This sample is drawn from a study of OX40 agonist ivuxolimab in advanced cancers. Looking at the study overall: Administration of intravenous ivuxolimab to patients occurred every 2 weeks at 0.01 to 10 mg/kg. Patients undergoing dose escalation presented with hepatocellular carcinoma, melanoma, renal cell or head and neck cancer.

Study findings and constraints: Clonal expansion was among the lowest in partial responders at 0.1-3.0 mg/kg, especially CD8+.

Generated by immunoSEQ multiplex PCR, the TCRdb table keeps only in-frame clones and is missing some. The table records about 59,000 clones, around 87% of them present only once. V gave up 0 bases and J gave up 3 bases, with 13 bases separating them. This CDR3 has 16 residues. In germline, CDR1 is SGHKS, CDR2 YYEKEE (reference sequence). The sample in question was CD4+ or CD8+ T cells sorted from blood, obtained in a trial of the OX40 agonist ivuxolimab. The clonotype comes from an adult with an advanced solid tumor such as melanoma, head and neck, liver or kidney cancer. V usage is TRBV5-5 and J usage is TRBJ2-1; no clear D gene. The CDR3, as DNA: TGTGCCAGCAGCTTGGCCGTCGCTCAAAACTACAATGAGCAGTTCTTC. This sequence encodes CASSLAVAQNYNEQFF. Drawing the rest from reference TRBV5-5 and TRBJ2-1, the complete variable domain is DAGVTQSPTHLIKTRGQQVTLRCSPISGHKSVSWYQQVLGQGPQFIFQYYEKEERGRGNFPDRFSARQFPNYSSELNVNALLLGDSALYLCASSLAVAQNYNEQFFGPGTRLTVL.